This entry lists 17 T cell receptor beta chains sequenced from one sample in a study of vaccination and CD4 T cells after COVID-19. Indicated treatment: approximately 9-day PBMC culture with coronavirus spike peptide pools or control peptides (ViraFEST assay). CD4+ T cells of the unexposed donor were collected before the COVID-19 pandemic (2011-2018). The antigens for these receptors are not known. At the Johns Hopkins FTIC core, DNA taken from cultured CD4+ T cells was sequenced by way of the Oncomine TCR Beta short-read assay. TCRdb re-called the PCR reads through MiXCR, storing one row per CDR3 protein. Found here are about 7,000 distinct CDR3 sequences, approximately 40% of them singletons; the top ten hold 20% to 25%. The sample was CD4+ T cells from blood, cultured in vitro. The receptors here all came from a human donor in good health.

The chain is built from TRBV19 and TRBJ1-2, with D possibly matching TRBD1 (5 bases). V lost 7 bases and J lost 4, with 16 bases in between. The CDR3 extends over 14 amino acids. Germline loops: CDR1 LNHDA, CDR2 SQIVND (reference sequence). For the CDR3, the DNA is TGTGCCAGTACTACCTTGGGACTCCGCTATGGCTACACCTTC. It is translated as CASTTLGLRYGYTF. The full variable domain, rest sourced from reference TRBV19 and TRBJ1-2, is DGGITQSPKYLFRKEGQNVTLSCEQNLNHDAMYWYRQDPGQGLRLIYYSQIVNDFQKGDIAEGYSVSREKKESFPLTVTSAQKNPTAFYLCASTTLGLRYGYTFGSGTRLTVV.

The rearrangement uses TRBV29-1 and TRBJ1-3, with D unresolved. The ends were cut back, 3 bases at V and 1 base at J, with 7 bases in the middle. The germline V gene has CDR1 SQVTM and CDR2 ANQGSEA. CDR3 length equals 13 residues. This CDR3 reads CSVDSGSGNTIYF. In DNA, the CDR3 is TGCAGCGTTGACTCGGGGTCTGGAAACACCATATATTTT.

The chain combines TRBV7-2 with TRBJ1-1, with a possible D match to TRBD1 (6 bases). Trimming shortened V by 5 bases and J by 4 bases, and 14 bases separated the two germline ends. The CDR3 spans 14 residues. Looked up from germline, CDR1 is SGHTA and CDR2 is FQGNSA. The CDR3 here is CASSPRRGGTEAFF. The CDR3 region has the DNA TGTGCCAGCAGCCCTCGACGAGGGGGCACTGAAGCTTTCTTT. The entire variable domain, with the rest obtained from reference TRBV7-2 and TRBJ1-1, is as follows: GAGVSQSPSNKVTEKGKDVELRCDPISGHTALYWYRQSLGQGLEFLIYFQGNSAPDKSGLPSDRFSAERTGGSVSTLTIQRTQQEDSAVYLCASSPRRGGTEAFFGQGTRLTVV.

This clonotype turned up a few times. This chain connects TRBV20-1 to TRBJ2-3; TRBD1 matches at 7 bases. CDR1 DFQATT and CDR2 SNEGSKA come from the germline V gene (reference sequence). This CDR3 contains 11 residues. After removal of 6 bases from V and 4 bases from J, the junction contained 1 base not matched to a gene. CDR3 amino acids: CSAQGADTQYF. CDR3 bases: TGCAGTGCCCAGGGGGCAGATACGCAGTATTTT.

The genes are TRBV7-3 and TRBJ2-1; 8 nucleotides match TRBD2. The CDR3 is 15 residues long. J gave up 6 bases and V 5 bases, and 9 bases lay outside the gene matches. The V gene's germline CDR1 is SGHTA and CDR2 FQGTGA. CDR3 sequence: CASSPAGEGSNEQFF. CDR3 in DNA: TGTGCCAGCAGCCCAGCGGGAGAAGGTAGCAATGAGCAGTTCTTC.

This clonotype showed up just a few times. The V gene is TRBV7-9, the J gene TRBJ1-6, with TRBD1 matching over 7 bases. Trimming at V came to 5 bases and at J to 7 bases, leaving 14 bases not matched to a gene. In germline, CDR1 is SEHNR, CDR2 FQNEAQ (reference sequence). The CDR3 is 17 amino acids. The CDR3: CASSGPHQKGANSPLHF. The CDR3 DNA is TGTGCCAGCAGCGGCCCTCACCAGAAGGGGGCGAATTCACCCCTCCACTTT.

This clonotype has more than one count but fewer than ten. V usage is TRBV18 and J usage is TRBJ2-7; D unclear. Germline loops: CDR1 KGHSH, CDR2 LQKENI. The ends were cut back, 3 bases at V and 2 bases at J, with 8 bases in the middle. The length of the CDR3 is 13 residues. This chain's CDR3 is CASSPAAAYEQYF. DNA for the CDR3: TGTGCCAGCTCACCGGCGGCAGCCTACGAGCAGTACTTC.

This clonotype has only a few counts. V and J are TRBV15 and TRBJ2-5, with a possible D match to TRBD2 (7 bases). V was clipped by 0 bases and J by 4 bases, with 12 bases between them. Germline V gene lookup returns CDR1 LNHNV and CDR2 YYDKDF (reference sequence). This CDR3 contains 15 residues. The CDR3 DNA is TGTGCCACCAGCAGAGATTCACGGGGGGCAGAGACCCAGTACTTC. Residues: CATSRDSRGAETQYF.

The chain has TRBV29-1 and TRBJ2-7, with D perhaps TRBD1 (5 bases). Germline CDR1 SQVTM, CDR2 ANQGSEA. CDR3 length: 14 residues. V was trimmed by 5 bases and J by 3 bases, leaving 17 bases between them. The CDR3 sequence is CSVKTQGQDYEQYF. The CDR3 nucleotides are TGCAGCGTTAAAACCCAAGGACAAGACTACGAGCAGTACTTC.

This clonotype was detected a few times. The CDR3: CSAWGAEAFF. The DNA for the CDR3 is TGCAGTGCTTGGGGGGCTGAAGCTTTCTTT. The chain combines TRBV20-1 with TRBJ1-1, with D possibly TRBD1 on 5 matching bases. This CDR3 is 10 amino acids long. Germline CDR1 DFQATT, CDR2 SNEGSKA (reference sequence). V lost 5 bases, J lost 6 bases, and 7 bases lay in between.

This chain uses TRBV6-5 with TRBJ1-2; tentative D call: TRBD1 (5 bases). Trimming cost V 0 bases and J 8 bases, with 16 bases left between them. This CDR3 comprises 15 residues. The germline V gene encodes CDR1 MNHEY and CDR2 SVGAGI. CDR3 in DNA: TGTGCCAGCAGTTACTCGGGGGGAAATGGAGGGGGCTACACCTTC. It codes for CASSYSGGNGGGYTF.

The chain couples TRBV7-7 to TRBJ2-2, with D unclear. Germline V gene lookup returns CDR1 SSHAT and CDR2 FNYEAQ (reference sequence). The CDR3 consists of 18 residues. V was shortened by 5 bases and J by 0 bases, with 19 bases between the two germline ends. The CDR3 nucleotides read TGTGCCAGCAGCCCTGACTCTATCGGGCGGCCGAACACCGGGGAGCTGTTTTTT. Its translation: CASSPDSIGRPNTGELFF.

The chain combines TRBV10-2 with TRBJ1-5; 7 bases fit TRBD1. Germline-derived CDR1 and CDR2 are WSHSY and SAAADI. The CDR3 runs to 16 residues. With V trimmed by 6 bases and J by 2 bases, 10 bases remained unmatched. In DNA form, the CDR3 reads TGCGCCAGCAGGGAGACAGGGTGGCCGGGCAATCAGCCCCAGCATTTT. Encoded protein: CASRETGWPGNQPQHF.

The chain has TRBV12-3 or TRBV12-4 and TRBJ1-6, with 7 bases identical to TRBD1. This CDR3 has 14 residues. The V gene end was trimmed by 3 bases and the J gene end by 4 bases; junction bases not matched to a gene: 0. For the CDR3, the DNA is TGTGCCAGCAGTTTGGGACAGTATAATTCACCCCTCCACTTT. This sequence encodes CASSLGQYNSPLHF.

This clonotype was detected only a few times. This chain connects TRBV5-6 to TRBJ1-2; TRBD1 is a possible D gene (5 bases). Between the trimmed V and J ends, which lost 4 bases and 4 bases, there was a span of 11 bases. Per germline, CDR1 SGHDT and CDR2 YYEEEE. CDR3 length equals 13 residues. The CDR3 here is CASSHSGAYGYTF. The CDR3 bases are TGTGCCAGCAGCCATTCCGGGGCCTATGGCTACACCTTC.

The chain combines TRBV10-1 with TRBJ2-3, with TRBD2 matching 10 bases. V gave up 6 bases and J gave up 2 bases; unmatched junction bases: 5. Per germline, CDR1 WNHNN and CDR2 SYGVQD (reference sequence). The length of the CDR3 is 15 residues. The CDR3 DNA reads TGCGCCAGCAGCTTAGCGGGGGGAGCCACAGATACGCAGTATTTT. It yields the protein CASSLAGGATDTQYF.

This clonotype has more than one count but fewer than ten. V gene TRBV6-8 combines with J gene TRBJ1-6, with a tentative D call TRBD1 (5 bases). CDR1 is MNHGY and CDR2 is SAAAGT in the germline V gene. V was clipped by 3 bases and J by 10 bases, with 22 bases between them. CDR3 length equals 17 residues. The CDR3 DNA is TGTGCCAGCAGTTATGGGGCAGAGTCCTTCGTTTCCTCACCCCTCCACTTT. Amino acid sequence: CASSYGAESFVSSPLHF.